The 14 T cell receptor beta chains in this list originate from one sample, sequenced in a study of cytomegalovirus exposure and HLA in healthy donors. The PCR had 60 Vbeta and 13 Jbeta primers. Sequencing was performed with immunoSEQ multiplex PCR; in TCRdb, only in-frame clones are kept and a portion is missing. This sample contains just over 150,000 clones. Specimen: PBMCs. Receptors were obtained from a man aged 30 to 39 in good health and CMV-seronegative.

The CDR3 is CASSQGQTYEQYF. The CDR3 bases are TGCGCCAGCAGCCAGGGACAGACATACGAGCAGTACTTC. The V gene is TRBV5-1, the J gene TRBJ2-7; 7 bases line up with TRBD1. V lost 4 bases to trimming and J lost 4 bases; unmatched junction nucleotides: 5. The CDR3 has 13 residues. Germline CDR1 and CDR2: SGHRS and YFSETQ.

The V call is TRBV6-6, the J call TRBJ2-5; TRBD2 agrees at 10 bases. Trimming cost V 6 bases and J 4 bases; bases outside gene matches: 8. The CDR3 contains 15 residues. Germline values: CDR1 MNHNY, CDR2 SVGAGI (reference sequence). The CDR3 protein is CASSLNSGRLETQYF. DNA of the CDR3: TGTGCCAGCAGCCTAAATAGCGGGAGGTTAGAGACCCAGTACTTC.

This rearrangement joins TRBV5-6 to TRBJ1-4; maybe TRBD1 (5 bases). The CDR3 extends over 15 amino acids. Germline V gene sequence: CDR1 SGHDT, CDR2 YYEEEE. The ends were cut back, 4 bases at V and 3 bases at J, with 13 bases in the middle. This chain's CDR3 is CASSDRQFPNEKLFF. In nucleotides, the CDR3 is TGTGCCAGCAGCGATAGACAGTTCCCTAATGAAAAACTGTTTTTT.

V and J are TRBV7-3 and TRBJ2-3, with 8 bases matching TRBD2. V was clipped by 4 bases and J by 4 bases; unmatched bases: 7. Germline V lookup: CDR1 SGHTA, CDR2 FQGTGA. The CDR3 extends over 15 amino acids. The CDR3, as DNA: TGTGCCAGCAGCTCGGGGGCGGGAGGAGCAGATACGCAGTATTTT. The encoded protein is CASSSGAGGADTQYF.

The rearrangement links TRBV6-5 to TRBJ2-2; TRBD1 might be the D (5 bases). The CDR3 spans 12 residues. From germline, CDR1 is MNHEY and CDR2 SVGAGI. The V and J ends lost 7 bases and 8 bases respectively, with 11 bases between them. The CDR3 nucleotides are TGTGCCAGCAATCCAGGGAATGGGGAGCTGTTTTTT. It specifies CASNPGNGELFF.

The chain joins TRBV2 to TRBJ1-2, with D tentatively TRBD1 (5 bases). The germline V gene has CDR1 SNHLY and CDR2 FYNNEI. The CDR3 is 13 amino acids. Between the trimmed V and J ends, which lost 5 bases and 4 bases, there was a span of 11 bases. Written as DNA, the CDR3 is TGTGCCAGCAGTTTTGACAGCTTCTATGGCTACACCTTC. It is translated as CASSFDSFYGYTF.

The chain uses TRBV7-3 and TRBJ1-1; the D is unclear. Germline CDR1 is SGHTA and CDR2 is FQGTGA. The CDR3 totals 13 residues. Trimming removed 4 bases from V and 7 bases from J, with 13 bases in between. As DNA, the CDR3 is TGTGCCAGCAGCTCTAGACTTGAGGGTGAAGCTTTCTTT. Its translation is CASSSRLEGEAFF.

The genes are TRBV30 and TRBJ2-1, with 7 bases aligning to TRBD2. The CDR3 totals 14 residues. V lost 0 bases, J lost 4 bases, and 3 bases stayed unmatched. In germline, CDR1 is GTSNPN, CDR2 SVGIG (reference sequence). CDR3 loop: CAWSVNSGYNEQFF. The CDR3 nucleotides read TGTGCCTGGAGTGTTAATAGCGGGTACAATGAGCAGTTCTTC.

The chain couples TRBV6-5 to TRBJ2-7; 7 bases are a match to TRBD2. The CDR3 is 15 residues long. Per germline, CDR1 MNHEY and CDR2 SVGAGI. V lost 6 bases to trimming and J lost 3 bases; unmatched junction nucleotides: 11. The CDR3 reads CASRSVLAVNYEQYF. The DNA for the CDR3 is TGTGCCAGCAGGTCCGTCCTAGCGGTTAACTACGAGCAGTACTTC.

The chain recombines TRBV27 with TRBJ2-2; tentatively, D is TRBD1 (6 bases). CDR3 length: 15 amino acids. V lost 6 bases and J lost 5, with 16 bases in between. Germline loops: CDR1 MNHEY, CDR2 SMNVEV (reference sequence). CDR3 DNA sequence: TGTGCCAGCAGATCACCGGGACACGAGACCGGGGAGCTGTTTTTT. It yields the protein CASRSPGHETGELFF.

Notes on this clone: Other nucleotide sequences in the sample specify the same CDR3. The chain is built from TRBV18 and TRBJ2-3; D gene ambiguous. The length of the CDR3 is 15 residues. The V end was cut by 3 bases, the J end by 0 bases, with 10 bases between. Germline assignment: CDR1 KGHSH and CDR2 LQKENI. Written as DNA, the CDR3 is TGTGCCAGCTCACCGCCAGCCGGGAGCACAGATACGCAGTATTTT. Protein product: CASSPPAGSTDTQYF.

Written as DNA, the CDR3 is TGTGCCAGCAGCTCTCGGACTAGCGGGATGGACGAGCAGTACTTC. As protein: CASSSRTSGMDEQYF. The gene calls are TRBV9 and TRBJ2-7, with 12 bases aligning to TRBD2. The germline V gene encodes CDR1 SGDLS and CDR2 YYNGEE. The CDR3 length is 15 residues. The V and J ends lost 4 bases and 5 bases, in that order; junction bases with no gene match: 7.

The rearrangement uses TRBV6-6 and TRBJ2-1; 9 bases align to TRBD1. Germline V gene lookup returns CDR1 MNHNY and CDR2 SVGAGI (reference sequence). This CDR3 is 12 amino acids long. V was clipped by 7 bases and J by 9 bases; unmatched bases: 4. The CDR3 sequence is CASTATGGEQFF. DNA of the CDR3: TGTGCCAGCACCGCGACAGGGGGTGAGCAGTTCTTC.

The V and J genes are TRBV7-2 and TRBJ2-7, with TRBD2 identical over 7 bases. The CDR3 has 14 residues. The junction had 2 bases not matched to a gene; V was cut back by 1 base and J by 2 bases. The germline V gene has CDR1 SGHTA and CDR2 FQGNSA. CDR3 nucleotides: TGTGCCAGCAGCTTAGGCGGGAGACCCTACGAGCAGTACTTC. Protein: CASSLGGRPYEQYF.